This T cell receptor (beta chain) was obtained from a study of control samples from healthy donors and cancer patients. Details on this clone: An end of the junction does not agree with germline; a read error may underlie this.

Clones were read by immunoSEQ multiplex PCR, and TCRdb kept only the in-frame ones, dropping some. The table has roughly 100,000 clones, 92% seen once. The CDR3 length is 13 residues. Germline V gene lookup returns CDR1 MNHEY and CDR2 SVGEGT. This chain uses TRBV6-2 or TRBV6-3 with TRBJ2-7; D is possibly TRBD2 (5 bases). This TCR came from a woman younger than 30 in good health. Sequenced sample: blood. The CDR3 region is CASSPGLSHEQYF. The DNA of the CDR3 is TGTGCCAGCAGTCCCGGACTCTCCCACGAGCAGTACTTC.